Described below is a single TCR beta chain sequence and its context. In its sample, this clonotype was seen many times. No cognate antigen has been identified for it. Per-base quality was not reported, and no clone a single base away is much larger than it. The sample belongs to a study of Graves' ophthalmopathy and Graves' hyperthyroidism (dated by TCRdb to 2016 to 2019). The study in broad terms: Peripheral blood was collected at initial diagnosis, before any treatment. The study used signatures of the TCR beta repertoire to tell Graves' ophthalmopathy apart from Graves' hyperthyroidism and to predict which patients would progress to ophthalmopathy. The 100 discovery patients were randomly split 7:3 into training and test sets. For independent validation, a separate cohort was made up of roughly 19 hyperthyroidism patients plus 17 patients who later progressed from hyperthyroidism to ophthalmopathy. In total, around 140 blood samples were TCR-sequenced: 40 to 45 ophthalmopathy, 75 hyperthyroidism and around 17 hyperthyroidism-to-ophthalmopathy patients. In five or six hyperthyroidism patients, the T-cell repertoires found in thyroid tissue were compared with those found in blood. Once sampling was done, hyperthyroidism patients were given methimazole at a starting dose of 30 mg daily, while ophthalmopathy patients were given high-dose intravenous methylprednisolone. To explore V-J signatures that distinguish ophthalmopathy from hyperthyroidism, a discovery set of about a hundred patients was enrolled, made up of over 40 with ophthalmopathy and 55 to 65 with stable hyperthyroidism. Paper-wide results and their limitations: No statistical method was used to set the sample size in advance, and the investigators knew which group each participant was assigned to. In validation, the model predicted ophthalmopathy progression with more than 55% sensitivity and around 72% specificity; approximately 12 predicted patients were CT-confirmed with GO in a median of approximately 6.5 months. Most expanded thyroid clonotypes with frequency above 0.001 were also detected in blood, suggesting blood repertoires may reflect the thyroid immune response. The 13-signature model separated ophthalmopathy from stable hyperthyroidism with 85% to 90% sensitivity and approximately 83% specificity in cross-validation, and 80%/75% in the test set.

The germline V gene gives CDR1 as SGHRS and CDR2 as YFSETQ. The germline ends are 13 bases apart after V is trimmed by 4 bases and J by 3 bases. From its cysteine to its phenylalanine, the CDR3 spans 14 amino acids. Just the 42-base CDR3 DNA is kept, in frame starting at base 1. Ophthalmopathy patients were characterized by moderately to severely active disease, a Clinical Activity Score of at least 3, a NOSPECS grade of at least 4, and a disease duration under 3 months. Anyone with other autoimmune diseases, uncontrolled infections, pregnancy or lactation was excluded from the study. Diagnosis was based on clinical symptoms, serum thyroxine, TRAb, thyroid ultrasound and orbital computed tomography. Ficoll-Paque density gradient centrifugation was used to isolate PBMCs from approximately 10 ml of fresh peripheral blood. Total RNA was extracted using Trizol reagent, and RNA quality was checked on an Agilent 2100 Bioanalyzer.

For repertoire sequencing, TCR beta CDR3 regions were amplified from RNA transcripts. The first round was an RT-PCR using HTBI primers with the Qiagen OneStep RT-PCR kit, and this first round was followed by a second-round multiplex PCR, then size selection and purification. Sequencing of the libraries was carried out on an Illumina HiSeq2000 in paired-end mode with 100 bp reads. Per the original workflow: SOAPnuke was used to process the reads, throwing out any read that had adapters, had uncalled bases, had a mean Phred below 15, or lacked an exact constant-primer or identifier match. COPE v1.2.5 was used to merge high-quality paired reads. Clonotypes were defined as unique nucleotide sequences and were aligned to IMGT TRB V, D and J references using MiTCR v1.1. The analysis was limited to V-J combinations with a frequency above 0.0001, which together covered roughly 99% of the repertoires. For each V-J combination, a TCR clonal expansion and chaos score was defined as F50 clonal expansion divided by the chaos observed in the TCRdist matrix. Features were reduced by Welch's t-statistics and random forest to around 13 V-J combinations, which fed a naive Bayes classifier. The similarity between thyroid and blood repertoires was quantified using the Morisita-Horn index. The raw public reads went through TCRdb reprocessing: fastp at Q25, MiXCR clone calling, in-frame beta chains kept. Every CDR3 protein is listed once, alongside the most common genes and DNA of its rows. TCRdb's processing, not the authors', yielded these V and J calls. For this sample the table gives about 480,000 distinct CDR3 sequences, of which around an eighth were detected only once. 8% to 10% of the sample rests with the top ten.

Sequencing was done on a sample of blood. Recombination linked TRBV5-1 to TRBJ1-2, with the D gene uncertain. The receptor's source is a woman in her twenties or thirties with Graves' ophthalmopathy. Donor details come from another sample of the same person, matched by shared clones. The CDR3 region has the sequence CASSQRPGDYGYTF. The sequence in DNA is TGCGCCAGCAGCCAAAGGCCGGGAGACTATGGCTACACCTTC.